Shown below are 10 T cell receptor beta chains from a single sample sequenced in a study of shared clonotypes between healthy human individuals. The method was immunoSEQ multiplex PCR; TCRdb's version includes in-frame clones alone and lacks a portion of them. The sample consists of over a million clones, around 82% of them appearing once. Sequencing used memory CD4+ T cells from PBMCs. Subset described: CD45RA-negative fraction. The source of these receptors is a man younger than 35 in good health. Some clones in this sample may be carry-over from other donors' samples.

The chain has TRBV20-1 and TRBJ2-3, with D hard to call. There are 11 residues in the CDR3. V dropped 8 bases and J dropped 4 bases, with 10 bases sitting between them. Germline V gene sequence: CDR1 DFQATT, CDR2 SNEGSKA (reference sequence). The CDR3: CSSARADTQYF. In nucleotides, the CDR3 is TGCAGTTCAGCTCGGGCAGATACGCAGTATTTT.

The chain has TRBV2 and TRBJ1-5, with 8 bases that match TRBD1. The CDR3 has 15 amino acids. V lost 6 bases to trimming and J lost 7 bases; unmatched junction nucleotides: 11. Germline V gene lookup returns CDR1 SNHLY and CDR2 FYNNEI. This chain's CDR3 is CASRNPDRGEQPQHF. In DNA form, the CDR3 reads TGTGCCAGCAGGAACCCTGACAGGGGTGAACAGCCCCAGCATTTT. The variable domain in full, completed from reference TRBV2 and TRBJ1-5, reads EPEVTQTPSHQVTQMGQEVILRCVPISNHLYFYWYRQILGQKVEFLVSFYNNEISEKSEIFDDQFSVERPDGSNFTLKIRSTKLEDSAMYFCASRNPDRGEQPQHFGDGTRLSIL.

This clone showed up just once. The genes are TRBV7-6 and TRBJ2-1; perhaps TRBD2 as D (6 bases). The CDR3 sequence is 14 residues long. The germline V gene encodes CDR1 SGHVS and CDR2 FNYEAQ. Trimming took 7 bases from V and 3 from J, leaving 13 bases between them. CDR3 bases: TGTGCCAGCAAGGCTAGCGAGATCTACAATGAGCAGTTCTTC. Protein: CASKASEIYNEQFF.

The chain carries TRBV15 and TRBJ1-4; TRBD1 is a possible D gene (5 bases). V was pared by 6 bases and J by 4 bases, with 15 bases between. CDR1 LNHNV and CDR2 YYDKDF come from the germline V gene (reference sequence). The CDR3 loop spans 15 amino acids. Here the CDR3 DNA reads TGTGCCACCAGTCGAGGGGCCGAGCTTAATGAAAAACTGTTTTTT. Amino acid sequence: CATSRGAELNEKLFF.

With respect to this clone: One end of the junction fails to match germline, which may point to a read error. The chain uses TRBV7-2 and TRBJ1-1; D not resolved. The CDR3 has 14 amino acids. The germline CDR1 and CDR2 sequences are SGHTA and FQGNSA. Written as DNA, the CDR3 is TGTGCCAGCAGTTCACAACATGGGAACAGTGAAGCTTTCTTT. Its protein is CASSSQHGNSEAFF.

This chain uses TRBV5-1 with TRBJ2-7, with D tentatively TRBD1 (6 bases). The CDR3 has 15 residues. Trimming took off 1 base at V and 2 bases at J, with 13 bases between the two ends. Germline CDR1 reads SGHRS; CDR2 reads YFSETQ. The CDR3 bases are TGCGCCAGCAGCTTGAGGGGGACGAGGCCCTACGAGCAGTACTTC. Translation: CASSLRGTRPYEQYF. Using reference TRBV5-1 and TRBJ2-7 for the parts outside the CDR3, the full variable domain is KAGVTQTPRYLIKTRGQQVTLSCSPISGHRSVSWYQQTPGQGLQFLFEYFSETQRNKGNFPGRFSGRQFSNSRSEMNVSTLELGDSALYLCASSLRGTRPYEQYFGPGTRLTVT.

The CDR3, as DNA: TGTGCCAGCATCCTTGGGAGAGGATCGGGCGAGCAGTTCTTC. As protein: CASILGRGSGEQFF. The rearrangement links TRBV11-2 to TRBJ2-1; TRBD2 might be the D (5 bases). V lost 7 bases and J 10 bases, leaving 20 bases between the germline ends. The CDR3 totals 14 residues. Germline assignment: CDR1 SGHAT and CDR2 FQNNGV.

CDR3 DNA sequence: TGTGCCAGCACGAAACTGGACTATGGCTACACCTTC. This encodes CASTKLDYGYTF. V is TRBV28 and J is TRBJ1-2; D gene ambiguous. In germline, CDR1 is MDHEN, CDR2 SYDVKM. The CDR3 runs 12 residues. Trimming removed 7 bases at V and 3 bases at J, with 9 bases between.

V and J are TRBV18 and TRBJ2-1; D not certain. The CDR3 extends over 14 amino acids. Per germline, CDR1 KGHSH and CDR2 LQKENI. V lost 4 bases, J lost 1 base, and 8 bases lay in between. CDR3 loop: CASSLSGSYNEQFF. The CDR3 coding sequence is TGTGCCAGCTCACTATCGGGTTCCTACAATGAGCAGTTCTTC.

About this clone: Relative to the germline gene, one junction end is altered; a read error may explain this. The V and J genes are TRBV29-1 and TRBJ2-5; 15 nucleotides agree with TRBD2. In germline, CDR1 is SQVTM, CDR2 ANQGSEA. There are 16 residues in the CDR3. CDR3 sequence reads: CSVEDGLAGGPETQYF. For the CDR3, the DNA is TGCAGCGTCGAAGACGGACTAGCGGGAGGGCCGGAGACCCAGTACTTC. Supplemented by reference TRBV29-1 and TRBJ2-5, the full variable domain reads SAVISQKPSRDICQRGTSLTIQCQVDSQVTMMFWYRQQPGQSLTLIATANQGSEATYESGFVIDKFPISRPNLTFSTLTVSNMSPEDSSIYLCSVEDGLAGGPETQYFGPGTRLLVL.